The clone carrying this T cell receptor beta chain was found a few times. Its antigen is unknown. A much more abundant neighbour one base away suggests this may be a read error. The library was built from 400 to 500 ng RNA with molecular barcoded adaptors for alpha/delta and beta/gamma chains. TCRdb passed the reads through MiXCR, listing each CDR3 protein once. The table records roughly 24,000 distinct CDR3 sequences, roughly an eighth of them present only once. This CDR3 is 15 amino acids long. The germline V gene encodes CDR1 SGHAT and CDR2 FQNNGV. This entry comes from a study of read filtering for tumor transcriptome and immune sequencing. Study context: TCR-mapped reads were about 3.5 to 10.27 million with IR-seq versus about 85 to 1,300 with RNA-seq.

Whole-study findings and limits: In IR-seq, single-read clonotypes were approximately 79% of clonotypes but approximately 4% of reads. The sorted CD138-negative fraction was a mixed bone marrow immune population, not purified T cells. Even smaller IR-seq throughput identified most shared clonotypes.

The chain links TRBV11-2 to TRBJ2-1; TRBD2 might be the D (6 bases). The source of this sequence is a donor at least 40 years old with multiple myeloma. The sample was a population of CD138-negative cells sorted from bone marrow. This chain's CDR3 is CAGSSFSGSYNEQFF. CDR3 bases: TGTGCCGGCAGCTCATTTAGCGGCTCCTACAATGAGCAGTTCTTC.